This entry describes one T cell receptor beta chain. The antigen is undetermined. Only in-frame clones appear in the TCRdb table, and some are missing; sequencing was by immunoSEQ multiplex PCR. This table holds some 130,000 clones, around 90% found once. The CDR3 is 18 residues long. V lost 4 bases to trimming and J lost 3 bases; unmatched junction nucleotides: 13. The V gene's germline CDR1 is SGHRS and CDR2 YFSETQ. The entry originates in a study of T cell responses to AZD1222 COVID-19 vaccine. Study-wide background: Recipients boosted at about 4 weeks or about 12 weeks are pooled.

Whole-study findings and limits: Vaccine-associated CD4 TCRs spanned spike, dominant at 160-218 and 743-854. Mostly white British, mostly female donors; authors suggested clonal diversity may be underestimated.

The chain has TRBV5-1 and TRBJ2-7, with TRBD2 matching over 13 bases. This material consisted of peripheral blood, taken on day 0 of AZD1222 vaccination. The receptor was isolated from an adult in good health. This chain's CDR3 is CASSLGLAGPYSVYEQYF. CDR3 nucleotides: TGCGCCAGCAGCCTGGGACTAGCGGGACCCTACTCCGTCTACGAGCAGTACTTC.